The 9 T cell receptor beta chains given below trace back to one sample, sequenced in a study of cytomegalovirus exposure and HLA in healthy donors. PCR amplification relied on 60 Vbeta primers (plus 13 Jbeta primers). Libraries were prepared by immunoSEQ multiplex PCR; TCRdb keeps only in-frame clonotypes and omits some of them. The repertoire holds more than 100,000 clones, with less than 85% as singletons. Sequenced: PBMCs. All receptors derive from a woman aged 40 to 50 in good health and CMV-seronegative.

This clone was counted between two and nine times. This chain joins TRBV7-8 and TRBJ2-5; D is possibly TRBD2 (5 bases). CDR1 and CDR2 (germline): SGHVS, FQNEAQ. The CDR3 has 16 residues. V gave up 1 base and J gave up 1 base, with 13 bases separating them. CDR3 protein: CASSLGGLVGQETQYF. The CDR3 region has the DNA TGTGCCAGCAGCTTAGGAGGGTTGGTAGGCCAAGAGACCCAGTACTTC.

The chain combines TRBV5-4 with TRBJ1-2; D might be TRBD1 (5 bases). CDR1 and CDR2 from the germline V gene are SGHNT and YYREEE (reference sequence). The V end was cut by 3 bases, the J end by 0 bases, with 12 bases between. The CDR3 loop spans 15 amino acids. The CDR3: CASSSGLPPNYGYTF. The CDR3 DNA reads TGTGCCAGCAGCTCGGGACTACCACCTAACTATGGCTACACCTTC.

The chain combines TRBV5-1 with TRBJ2-3, with 7 bases aligning to TRBD1. J lost 2 bases, V lost 0 bases, and 3 bases had no gene match. CDR3 length: 15 amino acids. CDR1 and CDR2 from the germline V gene are SGHRS and YFSETQ. CDR3 DNA sequence: TGCGCCAGCAGCTTGGAGGGACAGACCACAGATACGCAGTATTTT. Protein product: CASSLEGQTTDTQYF.

The chain is built from TRBV19 and TRBJ2-1; tentative D call: TRBD1 (6 bases). This CDR3 contains 13 residues. Germline V lookup: CDR1 LNHDA, CDR2 SQIVND (reference sequence). The V end was cut by 4 bases, the J end by 4 bases, with 8 bases between. CDR3 loop: CASSNGQYNEQFF. CDR3 nucleotides: TGTGCCAGTAGTAACGGACAGTACAATGAGCAGTTCTTC.

V usage is TRBV9 and J usage is TRBJ1-1, with a weak D call TRBD1 (5 bases). V dropped 4 bases and J dropped 0 bases, with 16 bases sitting between them. The CDR3 has 16 residues. Germline V gene lookup returns CDR1 SGDLS and CDR2 YYNGEE. DNA for the CDR3: TGTGCCAGCAGCTTGGGGGGGGGACCCATGAACACTGAAGCTTTCTTT. This gives the protein CASSLGGGPMNTEAFF.

The rearrangement uses TRBV7-2 and TRBJ2-3; TRBD1 is a possible D gene (6 bases). This CDR3 has 15 amino acids. V lost 4 bases and J lost 5, with 16 bases in between. The germline V gene encodes CDR1 SGHTA and CDR2 FQGNSA. The CDR3 nucleotides are TGTGCCAGCAGCTCCCAAGCTCGAGGGGGAGATACGCAGTATTTT. Protein sequence: CASSSQARGGDTQYF. Supplemented by reference TRBV7-2 and TRBJ2-3, the full variable domain reads GAGVSQSPSNKVTEKGKDVELRCDPISGHTALYWYRQSLGQGLEFLIYFQGNSAPDKSGLPSDRFSAERTGGSVSTLTIQRTQQEDSAVYLCASSSQARGGDTQYFGPGTRLTVL.

This rearrangement joins TRBV2 to TRBJ2-7; D perhaps matches TRBD1 (5 bases). Trimming removed 10 bases from V and 7 bases from J, with 17 bases in between. Germline V gives CDR1 SNHLY, CDR2 FYNNEI. This CDR3 region has 12 residues. CDR3 bases: TGTGCCACCCAGGGCGACTCTCTGGAGCAGTACTTC. Its translation: CATQGDSLEQYF.

This clone was picked up a small number of times. J is TRBJ1-2 and V is TRBV5-4; D is unclear. V was pared by 4 bases and J by 7 bases, with 20 bases between. The CDR3 length is 15 residues. Looked up from germline, CDR1 is SGHNT and CDR2 is YYREEE (reference sequence). In DNA form, the CDR3 reads TGTGCCAGCAGCCCCGGGGTTTTACTCGGGGTTGGCTACACCTTC. The encoded protein is CASSPGVLLGVGYTF. Combining the CDR3 with reference TRBV5-4 and TRBJ1-2 gives the whole variable domain ETGVTQSPTHLIKTRGQQVTLRCSSQSGHNTVSWYQQALGQGPQFIFQYYREEENGRGNFPPRFSGLQFPNYSSELNVNALELDDSALYLCASSPGVLLGVGYTFGSGTRLTVV.

As DNA, the CDR3 is TGCGCCAGCGCCAGCGGCGGCACAGATACGCAGTATTTT. It yields the protein CASASGGTDTQYF. V and J are TRBV4-3 and TRBJ2-3; weak D call: TRBD2 (5 bases). V was shortened by 8 bases and J by 1 base, with 10 bases between the two germline ends. This CDR3 spans 13 amino acids. CDR1 LGHNA and CDR2 YSLEER come from the germline V gene.